This is a list of T cell receptor beta chains from one sample in a study of CD8 T cells in Susac syndrome. In TCRdb, the immunoSEQ multiplex PCR reads were re-called with MiXCR into one record per CDR3 protein. The data contain 100,000 to 150,000 distinct CDR3 sequences, approximately 95% of them seen just once; the ten biggest clones take up over 0.3%. Source material: CD8+ T cells from PBMCs. These receptors all stem from a human donor with multiple sclerosis. Each CDR3 is given with its conserved first and last residue. D genes are given only for firm matches. Not every row has a clone size; where given, it reads once, few, many or a size class.

.,.,TRBJ2-1,TRBV19,CASSIGIADFLNLSSYNEQFF,TGTGCCAGTAGTATAGGAATAGCGGACTTTCTGAACTTAAGCTCCTACAATGAGCAGTTCTTC
.,.,TRBJ2-3,TRBV6-5,CASSYLDKPGDTQYF,TGTGCCAGCAGTTATCTGGACAAGCCCGGAGATACGCAGTATTTT
.,.,TRBJ2-3,TRBV5-6,CASSFVRVTDTQYF,TGTGCCAGCAGCTTCGTGAGGGTCACAGATACGCAGTATTTT
TRBD1,.,TRBJ2-1,TRBV27,CASSSRDRGLRFDEQFF,TGTGCCAGCAGTTCGCGGGACAGGGGGTTAAGGTTCGATGAGCAGTTCTTC
TRBD1,.,TRBJ1-2,TRBV20-1,CSARDGQGARYSGYTF,TGCAGTGCTAGAGATGGACAGGGGGCGCGGTACAGTGGCTACACCTTC
TRBD1,.,TRBJ1-5,TRBV6-5,CASSYSGGQGHNQPQHF,TGTGCCAGCAGTTACTCGGGCGGACAGGGGCACAATCAGCCCCAGCATTTT
.,.,TRBJ2-7,TRBV3-1,CASSQDSEGRQYF,TGTGCCAGCAGCCAAGACTCGGAGGGACGGCAGTACTTC
.,.,TRBJ2-3,TRBV29-1,CSGRVLREYTDTQYF,TGCAGCGGAAGAGTCCTGAGAGAATACACAGATACGCAGTATTTT
.,.,TRBJ2-1,TRBV14,CASSQGRGLGEQFF,TGTGCCAGCAGCCAGGGGCGGGGCCTCGGTGAGCAGTTCTTC
TRBD2,.,TRBJ2-3,TRBV7-9,CASTHREGLATSTDTQYF,TGTGCCAGCACCCACCGAGAGGGACTAGCGACTAGCACAGATACGCAGTATTTT
TRBD1,.,TRBJ1-5,TRBV9,CASSSGQVNQPQHF,TGTGCCAGCAGCTCGGGACAGGTTAATCAGCCCCAGCATTTT
TRBD1,.,TRBJ2-3,TRBV12-3/TRBV12-4,CASTPTGGADTQYF,TGTGCCAGCACTCCGACAGGGGGCGCAGATACGCAGTATTTT
.,few,TRBJ2-7,TRBV4-1,CASSQGREQYF,TGTGCCAGCAGCCAGGGTCGCGAGCAGTACTTC
.,.,TRBJ1-1,TRBV5-1,CASSLYRDHTEAFF,TGCGCCAGCAGCCTCTACAGGGACCACACTGAAGCTTTCTTT
TRBD2,.,TRBJ2-3,TRBV4-1,CASSPTGTSGTDTQYF,TGCGCCAGCAGCCCGACCGGGACTAGCGGAACAGATACGCAGTATTTT
TRBD2,few,TRBJ2-3,TRBV10-3,CAISRGGTDTQYF,TGTGCCATCAGCCGGGGGGGCACAGATACGCAGTATTTT
TRBD1,.,TRBJ2-7,TRBV4-1,CASSPGVRGPYEQYF,TGCGCCAGCAGCCCAGGGGTCAGGGGGCCCTACGAGCAGTACTTC
TRBD2,.,TRBJ2-1,TRBV6-2/TRBV6-3,CASSYGLARSNEQFF,TGTGCCAGCAGTTACGGACTAGCTCGCTCCAATGAGCAGTTCTTC
TRBD1,.,TRBJ1-2,TRBV6-1,CASSGGQGPLRDGYTF,TGTGCCAGCAGTGGTGGACAGGGACCACTCCGAGATGGCTACACCTTC
TRBD2,.,TRBJ2-3,TRBV5-6,CASSLFRGGLAGVVTDTQYF,TGTGCCAGCAGCTTGTTCCGCGGGGGACTAGCGGGAGTCGTTACAGATACGCAGTATTTT
.,.,TRBJ2-2,TRBV6-5,CASSFRSTGELFF,TGTGCCAGCAGCTTTAGGAGTACCGGGGAGCTGTTTTTT
.,.,TRBJ2-7,TRBV5-6,CASSFVLGVDYEQYF,TGTGCCAGCAGTTTTGTGCTGGGGGTAGACTACGAGCAGTACTTC
TRBD2,once,TRBJ2-3,TRBV5-4,CASSLQNLAGVSTDTQYF,TGTGCCAGCAGCTTACAGAACTTAGCGGGAGTTAGCACAGATACGCAGTATTTT
.,.,TRBJ2-7,TRBV29-1,CSVDTDGYEQYF,TGCAGCGTTGATACGGACGGCTACGAGCAGTACTTC
.,.,TRBJ1-2,TRBV3-1,CASSQDSGGYGYTF,TGTGCCAGCAGCCAAGATTCCGGGGGGTATGGCTACACCTTC
.,few,TRBJ2-1,TRBV5-1,CASSSDNHNEQFF,TGCGCCAGCAGCTCGGACAACCACAATGAGCAGTTCTTC
.,few,TRBJ2-6,TRBV4-1,CASSQAGVTGANVLTF,TGCGCCAGCAGCCAAGCAGGGGTTACCGGGGCCAACGTCCTGACTTTC
.,once,TRBJ2-5,TRBV5-1,CASSLGPGQQETQYF,TGCGCCAGCAGCTTGGGTCCAGGACAGCAAGAGACCCAGTACTTC
.,.,TRBJ1-5,TRBV28,CASSPRNRPQHF,TGTGCCAGCAGCCCCCGAAATCGGCCCCAGCATTTT
TRBD1,.,TRBJ1-2,TRBV7-8,CASSPSSGQYYGYTF,TGTGCCAGCAGCCCCAGCTCGGGACAGTACTATGGCTACACCTTC
.,.,TRBJ2-5,TRBV6-6,CASSPPDSQETQYF,TGTGCCAGCAGTCCGCCGGACAGCCAAGAGACCCAGTACTTC
TRBD1,.,TRBJ2-5,TRBV5-4,CASSTDRGELETQYF,TGTGCCAGCAGCACGGACAGGGGGGAGCTCGAGACCCAGTACTTC
.,.,TRBJ1-2,TRBV15,CATSHTGFLINGYTF,TGTGCCACCAGCCATACGGGGTTCTTAATCAATGGCTACACCTTC
TRBD1,once,TRBJ2-3,TRBV9,CASNPPRDRESLVTDTQYF,TGTGCCAGCAATCCCCCCCGGGACAGGGAATCTTTGGTCACAGATACGCAGTATTTT
TRBD1,.,TRBJ1-2,TRBV24-1,CATSPGQEHNYGYTF,TGTGCCACCAGCCCGGGACAGGAACATAACTATGGCTACACCTTC
TRBD2,.,TRBJ2-5,TRBV10-3,CAISETSGQETQYF,TGTGCCATCAGTGAGACTAGCGGACAAGAGACCCAGTACTTC
.,.,TRBJ2-1,TRBV6-4,CASSVRDNNEQFF,TGTGCCAGCAGTGTCCGGGACAACAATGAGCAGTTCTTC
.,.,TRBJ1-1,TRBV5-1,CASSLEAVFF,TGCGCCAGCAGCTTGGAGGCGGTTTTCTTT
.,once,TRBJ2-2,TRBV11-2,CATLPRVTGELFF,TGTGCCACCCTACCCCGTGTGACCGGGGAGCTGTTTTTT
TRBD2,.,TRBJ2-3,TRBV5-1,CASSPTGGSTDTQYF,TGCGCCAGCAGCCCCACGGGGGGGAGCACAGATACGCAGTATTTT
TRBD2,.,TRBJ2-1,TRBV9,CASSVASGLVASYNEQFF,TGTGCCAGCAGCGTAGCGTCGGGACTAGTCGCCTCCTACAATGAGCAGTTCTTC